Sequencing of this T cell receptor (beta chain) was carried out in a study of blood T cell repertoires in COVID-19. Study details: Donors in the United States, Italy and Spain gave samples during acute or convalescent COVID-19. PBMCs, B-cell-depleted T cells, or T cells provided the cDNA or gDNA that made up the material.

There are 13 residues in the CDR3. The trim removed 8 bases at V and 0 bases at J, leaving 4 bases unmatched. Germline-derived CDR1 and CDR2 are MNHNY and SVGAGI (reference sequence). Per the study methods: Cell counts per sample came from amplifying reference gene primers. The data were produced by immunoSEQ multiplex PCR, yet TCRdb's version contains in-frame clones alone and is incomplete. That table supplies the V and J calls and clone size; D and trimming were determined from the DNA. The sample yields 200,000 to 250,000 clones, less than 85% seen once. The specimen was peripheral blood. The TCR sequence derives from a woman at least 80 years old with acute or convalescent COVID-19. J is TRBJ2-7 and V is TRBV6-6, with 7 bases aligning to TRBD2. CDR3 nucleotide sequence: TGTGCCAGCCACGCGGGGGACTCCTACGAGCAGTACTTC. It translates to CASHAGDSYEQYF.